The text below deals with one TCR beta chain. This specimen belongs to a study of T-cell memory formation after mild COVID-19. Turning to the study itself: In these data, TCR clusters were largely donor specific.

In germline, CDR1 is DFQATT, CDR2 SNEGSKA (reference sequence). This CDR3 spans 16 amino acids. With V trimmed by 6 bases and J by 9 bases, 16 bases remained unmatched. TCRdb used MiXCR to reprocess the 5' RACE reads, holding one entry per CDR3 protein. The table lists under 250,000 distinct CDR3 sequences, 15% to 17% of them singletons. This sequence originates from an adult woman who had mild COVID-19 (a few samples of this study predate the infection). Cell type and time point are not known. The chain is built from TRBV20-1 and TRBJ2-1, with 11 bases aligning to TRBD2. The specimen sequenced was PBMCs or a T cell subset sorted from them (not recorded which). The CDR3 sequence is CSAIKGLAVTFSEQFF. The CDR3 nucleotides read TGCAGTGCGATAAAGGGACTAGCGGTAACCTTCAGTGAGCAGTTCTTC.